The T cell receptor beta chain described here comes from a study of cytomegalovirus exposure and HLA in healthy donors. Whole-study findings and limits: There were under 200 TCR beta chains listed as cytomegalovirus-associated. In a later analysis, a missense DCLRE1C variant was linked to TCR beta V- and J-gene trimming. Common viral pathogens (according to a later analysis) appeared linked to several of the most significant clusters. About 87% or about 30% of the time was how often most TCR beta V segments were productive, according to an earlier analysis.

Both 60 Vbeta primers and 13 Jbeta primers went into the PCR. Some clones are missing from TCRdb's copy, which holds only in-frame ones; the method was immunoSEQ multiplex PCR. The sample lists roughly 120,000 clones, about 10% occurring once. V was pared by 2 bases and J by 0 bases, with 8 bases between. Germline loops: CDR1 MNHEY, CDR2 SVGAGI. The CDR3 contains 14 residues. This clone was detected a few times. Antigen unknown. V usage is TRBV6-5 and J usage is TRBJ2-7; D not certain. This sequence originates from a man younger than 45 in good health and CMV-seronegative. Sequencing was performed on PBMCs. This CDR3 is CASSYRANSYEQYF. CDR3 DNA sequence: TGTGCCAGCAGTTACAGAGCGAACTCCTACGAGCAGTACTTC.